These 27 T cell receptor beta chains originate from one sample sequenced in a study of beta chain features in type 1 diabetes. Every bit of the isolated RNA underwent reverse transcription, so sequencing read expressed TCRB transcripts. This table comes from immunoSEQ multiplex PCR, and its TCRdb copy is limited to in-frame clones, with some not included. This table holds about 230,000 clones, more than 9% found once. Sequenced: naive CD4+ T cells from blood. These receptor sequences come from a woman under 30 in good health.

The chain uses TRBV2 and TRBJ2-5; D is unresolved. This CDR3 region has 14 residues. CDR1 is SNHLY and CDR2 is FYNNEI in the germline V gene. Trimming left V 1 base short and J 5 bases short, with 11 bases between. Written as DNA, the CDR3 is TGTGCCAGCAGTGAAGACAGTATTGGTGAGACCCAGTACTTC. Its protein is CASSEDSIGETQYF.

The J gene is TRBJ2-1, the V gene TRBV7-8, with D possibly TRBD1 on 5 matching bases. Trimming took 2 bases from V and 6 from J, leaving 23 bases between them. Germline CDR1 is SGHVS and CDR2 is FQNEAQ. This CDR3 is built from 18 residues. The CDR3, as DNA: TGTGCCAGCAGCTTACGGTATAGGGGCCTAGATACTTCCAATGAGCAGTTCTTC. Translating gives CASSLRYRGLDTSNEQFF.

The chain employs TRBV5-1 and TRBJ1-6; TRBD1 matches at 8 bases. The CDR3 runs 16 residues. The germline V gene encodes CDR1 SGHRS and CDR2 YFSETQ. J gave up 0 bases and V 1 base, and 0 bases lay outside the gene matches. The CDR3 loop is CASSLTGGSYNSPLHF. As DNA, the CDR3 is TGCGCCAGCAGCTTGACAGGGGGCTCCTATAATTCACCCCTCCACTTT.

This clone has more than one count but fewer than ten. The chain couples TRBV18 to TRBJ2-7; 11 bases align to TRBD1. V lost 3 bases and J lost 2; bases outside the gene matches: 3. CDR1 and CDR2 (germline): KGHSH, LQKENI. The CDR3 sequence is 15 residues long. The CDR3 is CASSPGTGGPYEQYF. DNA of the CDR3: TGTGCCAGCTCACCCGGGACAGGGGGACCCTACGAGCAGTACTTC.

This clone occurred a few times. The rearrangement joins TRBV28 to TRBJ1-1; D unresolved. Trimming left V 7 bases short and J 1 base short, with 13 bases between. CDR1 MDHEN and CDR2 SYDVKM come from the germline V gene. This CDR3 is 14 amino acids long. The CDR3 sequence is CASTLGRPNTEAFF. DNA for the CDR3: TGTGCCAGCACCCTGGGGAGGCCGAACACTGAAGCTTTCTTT. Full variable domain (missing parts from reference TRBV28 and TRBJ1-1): DVKVTQSSRYLVKRTGEKVFLECVQDMDHENMFWYRQDPGLGLRLIYFSYDVKMKEKGDIPEGYSVSREKKERFSLILESASTNQTSMYLCASTLGRPNTEAFFGQGTRLTVV.

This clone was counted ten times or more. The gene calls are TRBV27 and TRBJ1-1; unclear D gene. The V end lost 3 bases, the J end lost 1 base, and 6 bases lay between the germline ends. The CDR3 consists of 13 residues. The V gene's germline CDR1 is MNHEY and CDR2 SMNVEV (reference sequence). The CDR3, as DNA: TGTGCCAGCAGTTTCCGAGGGAACACTGAAGCTTTCTTT. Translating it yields CASSFRGNTEAFF.

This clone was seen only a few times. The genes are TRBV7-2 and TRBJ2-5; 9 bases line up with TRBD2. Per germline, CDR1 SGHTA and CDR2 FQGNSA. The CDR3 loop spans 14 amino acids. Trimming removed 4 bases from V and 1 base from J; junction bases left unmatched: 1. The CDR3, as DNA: TGTGCCAGCAGCTCTAGCGGGGTCCAAGAGACCCAGTACTTC. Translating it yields CASSSSGVQETQYF.

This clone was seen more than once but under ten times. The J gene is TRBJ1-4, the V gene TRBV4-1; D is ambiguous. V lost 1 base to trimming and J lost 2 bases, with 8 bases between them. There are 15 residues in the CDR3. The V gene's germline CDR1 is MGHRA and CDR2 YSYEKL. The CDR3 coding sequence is TGCGCCAGCAGCCAAGCCGCCGGGACTAATGAAAAACTGTTTTTT. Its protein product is CASSQAAGTNEKLFF.

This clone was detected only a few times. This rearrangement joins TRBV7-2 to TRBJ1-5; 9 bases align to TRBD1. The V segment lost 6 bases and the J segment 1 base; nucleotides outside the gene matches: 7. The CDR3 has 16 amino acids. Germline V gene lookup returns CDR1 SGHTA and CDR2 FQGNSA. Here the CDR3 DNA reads TGTGCCAGCAGTCTACCGGGACAGGGAAGCAATCAGCCCCAGCATTTT. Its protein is CASSLPGQGSNQPQHF.

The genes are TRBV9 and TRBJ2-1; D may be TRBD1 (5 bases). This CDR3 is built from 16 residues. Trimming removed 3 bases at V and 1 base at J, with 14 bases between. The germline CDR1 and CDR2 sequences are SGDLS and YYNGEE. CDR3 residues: CASSAQGDVSYNEQFF. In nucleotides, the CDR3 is TGTGCCAGCAGCGCCCAAGGGGATGTATCCTACAATGAGCAGTTCTTC.

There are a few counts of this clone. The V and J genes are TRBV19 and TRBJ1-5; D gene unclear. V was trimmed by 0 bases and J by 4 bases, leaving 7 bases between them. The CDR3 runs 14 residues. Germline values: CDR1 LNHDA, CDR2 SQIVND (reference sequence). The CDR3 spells CASSIEAGNQPQHF. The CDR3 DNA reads TGTGCCAGTAGTATAGAGGCGGGGAATCAGCCCCAGCATTTT.

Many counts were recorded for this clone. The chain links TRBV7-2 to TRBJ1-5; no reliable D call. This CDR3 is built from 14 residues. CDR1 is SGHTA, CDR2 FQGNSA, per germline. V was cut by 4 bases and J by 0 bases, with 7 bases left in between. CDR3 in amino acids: CASSSYSSNQPQHF. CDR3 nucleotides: TGTGCCAGCAGCTCCTACAGTAGCAATCAGCCCCAGCATTTT.

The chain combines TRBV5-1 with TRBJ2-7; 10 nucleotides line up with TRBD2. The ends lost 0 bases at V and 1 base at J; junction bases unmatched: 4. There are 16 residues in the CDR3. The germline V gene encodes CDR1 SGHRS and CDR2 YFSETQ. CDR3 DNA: TGCGCCAGCAGCTTGGCGGGACTAGCGAATTCCTACGAGCAGTACTTC. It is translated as CASSLAGLANSYEQYF.

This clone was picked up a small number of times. The CDR3 loop reads CASRPPEEGYTF. The CDR3 nucleotides read TGTGCCAGCAGGCCTCCAGAGGAAGGCTACACCTTC. The chain recombines TRBV6-6 with TRBJ1-2; D not certain. This CDR3 spans 12 amino acids. The V end was cut by 6 bases, the J end by 8 bases, with 13 bases between. Germline CDR1 reads MNHNY; CDR2 reads SVGAGI (reference sequence).

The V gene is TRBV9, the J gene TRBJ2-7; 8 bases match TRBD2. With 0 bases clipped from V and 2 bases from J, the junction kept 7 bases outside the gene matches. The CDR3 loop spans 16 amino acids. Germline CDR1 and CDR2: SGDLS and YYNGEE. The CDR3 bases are TGTGCCAGCAGCGTAGAAGGGAGCGGGAGAGCCTACGAGCAGTACTTC. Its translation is CASSVEGSGRAYEQYF. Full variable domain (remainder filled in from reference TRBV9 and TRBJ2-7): DSGVTQTPKHLITATGQRVTLRCSPRSGDLSVYWYQQSLDQGLQFLIQYYNGEERAKGNILERFSAQQFPDLHSELNLSSLELGDSALYFCASSVEGSGRAYEQYFGPGTRLTVT.

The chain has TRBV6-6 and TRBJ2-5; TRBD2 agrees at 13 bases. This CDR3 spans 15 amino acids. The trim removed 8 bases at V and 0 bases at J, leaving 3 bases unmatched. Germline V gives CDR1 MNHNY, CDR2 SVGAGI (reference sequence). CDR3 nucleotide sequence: TGTGCCAGCCGGACTAGCGGGAGAAACCAAGAGACCCAGTACTTC. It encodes CASRTSGRNQETQYF.

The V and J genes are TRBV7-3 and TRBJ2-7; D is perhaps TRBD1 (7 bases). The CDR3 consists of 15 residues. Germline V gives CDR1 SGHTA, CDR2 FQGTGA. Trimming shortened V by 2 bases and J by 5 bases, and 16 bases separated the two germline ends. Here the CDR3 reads CASSLAGQMNHEQYF. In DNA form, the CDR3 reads TGTGCCAGCAGCTTAGCGGGACAGATGAACCACGAGCAGTACTTC.

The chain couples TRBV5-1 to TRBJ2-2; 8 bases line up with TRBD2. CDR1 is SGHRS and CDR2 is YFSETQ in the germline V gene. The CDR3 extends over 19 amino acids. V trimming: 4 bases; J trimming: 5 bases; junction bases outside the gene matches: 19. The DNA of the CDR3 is TGCGCCAGCAGCGGTGAGGGGAAGGGTTCGGCTAGCGGGACCGGGGAGCTGTTTTTT. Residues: CASSGEGKGSASGTGELFF.

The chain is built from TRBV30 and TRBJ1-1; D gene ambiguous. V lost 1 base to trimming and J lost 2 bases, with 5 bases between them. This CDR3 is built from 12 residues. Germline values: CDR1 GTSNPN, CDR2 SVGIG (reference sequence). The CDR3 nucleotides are TGTGCCTGGAGTGACTTTAACACTGAAGCTTTCTTT. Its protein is CAWSDFNTEAFF. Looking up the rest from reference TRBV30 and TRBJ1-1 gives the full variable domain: SQTIHQWPATLVQPVGSPLSLECTVEGTSNPNLYWYRQAAGRGLQLLFYSVGIGQISSEVPQNLSASRPQDRQFILSSKKLLLSDSGFYLCAWSDFNTEAFFGQGTRLTVV.

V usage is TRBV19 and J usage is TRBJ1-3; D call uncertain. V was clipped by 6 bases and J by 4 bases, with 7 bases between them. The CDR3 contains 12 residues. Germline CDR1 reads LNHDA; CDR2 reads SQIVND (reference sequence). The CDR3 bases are TGTGCCAGTAGGTCGTTCGGAAACACCATATATTTT. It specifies CASRSFGNTIYF.

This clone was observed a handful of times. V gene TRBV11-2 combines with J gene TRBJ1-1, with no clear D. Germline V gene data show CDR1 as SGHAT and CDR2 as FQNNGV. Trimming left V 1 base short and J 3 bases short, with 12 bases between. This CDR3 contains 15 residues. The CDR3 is CASSLARARDTEAFF. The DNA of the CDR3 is TGTGCCAGCAGCTTAGCGAGGGCTCGGGACACTGAAGCTTTCTTT.

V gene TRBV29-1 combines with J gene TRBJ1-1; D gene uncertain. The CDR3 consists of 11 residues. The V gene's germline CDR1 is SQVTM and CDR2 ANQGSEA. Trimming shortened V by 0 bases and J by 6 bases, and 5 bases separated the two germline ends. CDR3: CSVEDWPEAFF. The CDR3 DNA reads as TGCAGCGTTGAAGATTGGCCTGAAGCTTTCTTT.

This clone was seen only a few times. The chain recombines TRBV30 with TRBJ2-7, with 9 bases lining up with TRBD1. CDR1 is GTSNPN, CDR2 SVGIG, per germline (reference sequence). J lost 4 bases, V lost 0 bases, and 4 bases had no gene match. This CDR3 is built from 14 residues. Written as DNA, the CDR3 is TGTGCCTGGAGTGTCACAGGGGGCGCGTACGAGCAGTACTTC. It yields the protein CAWSVTGGAYEQYF.

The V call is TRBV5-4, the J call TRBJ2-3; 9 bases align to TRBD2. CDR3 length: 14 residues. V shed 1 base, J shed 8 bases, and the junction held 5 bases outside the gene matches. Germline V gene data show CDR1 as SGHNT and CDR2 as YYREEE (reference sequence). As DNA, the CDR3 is TGTGCCAGCAGCTTGCCTAGCGGGGACGGTACGCAGTATTTT. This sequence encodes CASSLPSGDGTQYF.

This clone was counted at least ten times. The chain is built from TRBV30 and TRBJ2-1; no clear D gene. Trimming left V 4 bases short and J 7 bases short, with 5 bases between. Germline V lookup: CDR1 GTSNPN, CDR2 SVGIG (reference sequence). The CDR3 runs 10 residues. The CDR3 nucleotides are TGTGCCTGGACTAGGAATGAGCAGTTCTTC. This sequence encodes CAWTRNEQFF.

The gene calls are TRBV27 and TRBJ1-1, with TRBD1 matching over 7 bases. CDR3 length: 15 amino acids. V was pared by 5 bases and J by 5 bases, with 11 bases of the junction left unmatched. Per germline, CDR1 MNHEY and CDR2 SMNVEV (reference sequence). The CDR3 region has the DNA TGTGCCAGCAGTCCCGGCGCCAGGGGGATGACTGAAGCTTTCTTT. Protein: CASSPGARGMTEAFF.

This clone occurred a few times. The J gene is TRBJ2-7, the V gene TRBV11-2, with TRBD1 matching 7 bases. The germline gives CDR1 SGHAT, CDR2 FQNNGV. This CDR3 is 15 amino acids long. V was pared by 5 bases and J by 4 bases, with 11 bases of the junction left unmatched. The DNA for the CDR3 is TGTGCCAGCAGCCGGGGACAGTTAAATGTTTACGAGCAGTACTTC. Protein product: CASSRGQLNVYEQYF. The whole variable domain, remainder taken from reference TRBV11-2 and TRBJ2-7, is EAGVAQSPRYKIIEKRQSVAFWCNPISGHATLYWYQQILGQGPKLLIQFQNNGVVDDSQLPKDRFSAERLKGVDSTLKIQPAKLEDSAVYLCASSRGQLNVYEQYFGPGTRLTVT.